The 25 T cell receptor beta chains below were found in one sample sequenced in a study of graft-versus-host responses after intestinal transplantation. The protocol was immunoSEQ multiplex PCR, while the TCRdb copy is restricted to in-frame clones and leaves out a portion. Among more than 10,000 clones, about 31% were seen once, and the ten largest hold 2.6%. Each mixed lymphocyte reaction held some 200,000 CFSE-labeled responders and some 200,000 irradiated violet-dye-labeled stimulators. The specimen was alloreactive CD8+ T cells from a mixed lymphocyte reaction culture, collected before intestinal transplant. Subset of the sample: CFSE-low proliferating T cells sorted from approximately six-day pre-transplant mixed lymphocyte reaction (GvH or HvG direction). All receptors derive from a human patient who received an intestinal transplant.

This clone appeared a single time. The gene calls are TRBV13 and TRBJ2-3; the match to TRBD1 covers 7 bases. Trimming at V came to 3 bases and at J to 0 bases, leaving 18 bases not matched to a gene. The CDR3 length is 20 residues. Germline CDR1 is PRHDT and CDR2 is FYEKMQ (reference sequence). CDR3 loop: CASSFRGVVEPTGSTDTQYF. Here the CDR3 DNA reads TGTGCCAGCAGCTTCCGAGGGGTGGTGGAACCGACAGGGAGCACAGATACGCAGTATTTT. The whole variable domain, filled in from reference TRBV13 and TRBJ2-3, reads AAGVIQSPRHLIKEKRETATLKCYPIPRHDTVYWYQQGPGQDPQFLISFYEKMQSDKGSIPDRFSAQQFSDYHSELNMSSLELGDSALYFCASSFRGVVEPTGSTDTQYFGPGTRLTVL.

This clone was seen a handful of times. This sequence joins TRBV14 and TRBJ1-2, with D unresolved. The V end was cut by 1 base, the J end by 2 bases, with 5 bases between. This CDR3 is 13 amino acids long. CDR1 is SGHDN, CDR2 FVKESK, per germline. The CDR3 DNA sequence: TGTGCCAGCAGCCAAGCTCACAACTATGGCTACACCTTC. Translating gives CASSQAHNYGYTF.

This clone has a handful of counts. The same CDR3 can be traced to other DNA sequences in this sample. The CDR3 region has the DNA TGTGCCAGCAGTCGCGGTGGGGGGACGTGGACCCAGTACTTC. It specifies CASSRGGGTWTQYF. The J gene is TRBJ2-5, the V gene TRBV27; D perhaps matches TRBD2 (6 bases). Germline assignment: CDR1 MNHEY and CDR2 SMNVEV (reference sequence). The CDR3 consists of 14 residues. V lost 5 bases and J 7 bases, leaving 17 bases between the germline ends.

As DNA, the CDR3 is TGTGCCAGCAGACCGACAGGGCGCCAGCCCCAGCATTTT. Translated: CASRPTGRQPQHF. This chain joins TRBV6-6 and TRBJ1-5; the match to TRBD1 covers 7 bases. Losses at the gene ends were 6 bases for V and 7 bases for J; bases not matched to a gene: 6. Germline values: CDR1 MNHNY, CDR2 SVGAGI (reference sequence). The CDR3 has 13 residues.

CDR3 nucleotide sequence: TGTGCCAGCAGCATCTCGCCGGGACAGGAGACCGGGGAGCTGTTTTTT. Translation: CASSISPGQETGELFF. This chain links TRBV27 with TRBJ2-2; 8 bases match TRBD1. J lost 5 bases, V lost 6 bases, and 11 bases had no gene match. From germline, CDR1 is MNHEY and CDR2 SMNVEV (reference sequence). This CDR3 has 16 amino acids.

Points on this clone: The junction departs from germline at one end; a sequencing error may be responsible. This sample also contains other DNA sequences that code for the same CDR3. The rearrangement joins TRBV4-1 to TRBJ2-5; 8 bases match TRBD2. The germline V gene has CDR1 MGHRA and CDR2 YSYEKL. The CDR3 totals 18 residues. The CDR3 is CASSQATLAGRVIETQYF. The CDR3 region has the DNA TGCGCCAGCAGTCAAGCTACTTTAGCGGGGCGGGTCATAGAGACCCAGTACTTC.

The chain employs TRBV5-7 and TRBJ2-5; TRBD1 agrees at 8 bases. TRBV5-7 is an open reading frame whose function is uncertain. This CDR3 comprises 14 residues. V lost 2 bases, J lost 4 bases, and 4 bases stayed unmatched. CDR3 in DNA: TGTGCCAGCAGCTTCCAGGGGGCGCGAGAGACCCAGTACTTC. This gives the protein CASSFQGARETQYF.

The rearrangement links TRBV10-1 to TRBJ1-2; 8 bases are a match to TRBD1. The ends lost 10 bases at V and 4 bases at J; junction bases unmatched: 8. Germline V gene data show CDR1 as WNHNN and CDR2 as SYGVQD (reference sequence). The CDR3 sequence is 13 residues long. The CDR3 spells CATSYRGGYGYTF. CDR3 in DNA: TGCGCCACCTCATACAGGGGGGGCTATGGCTACACCTTC.

The chain links TRBV6-9 to TRBJ1-2; D remains ambiguous. V was trimmed by 5 bases and J by 4 bases, leaving 17 bases between them. Germline CDR1 is MNHGY and CDR2 is SVAAGI. The CDR3 spans 15 residues. CDR3 bases: TGTGCCAGCAGTACTGGCCTGGGCGGGAGCTATGGCTACACCTTC. It translates to CASSTGLGGSYGYTF.

The chain carries TRBV29-1 and TRBJ2-1; 7 bases are shared with TRBD2. Germline V gives CDR1 SQVTM, CDR2 ANQGSEA. J gave up 1 base and V 4 bases, and 4 bases lay outside the gene matches. This CDR3 has 14 amino acids. The CDR3 spells CSVGAGASYNEQFF. CDR3 sequence (DNA): TGCAGCGTTGGGGCGGGAGCATCCTACAATGAGCAGTTCTTC.

In this sample, this clone is medium-sized (0.01 to 0.1%). This chain connects TRBV28 to TRBJ2-7; no clear D. V shed 3 bases and J shed 2 bases, with 5 bases lying between them. The CDR3 contains 12 residues. Germline V gene lookup returns CDR1 MDHEN and CDR2 SYDVKM. CDR3: CASSFTPYEQYF. DNA for the CDR3: TGTGCCAGCAGTTTTACCCCCTACGAGCAGTACTTC.

V gene TRBV2 combines with J gene TRBJ2-2; the D gene could be TRBD1 or TRBD2 (6 bases each). Germline V gene sequence: CDR1 SNHLY, CDR2 FYNNEI. With 3 bases removed from V and 6 bases from J, the gap between germline ends came to 14 bases. The CDR3 consists of 15 residues. The DNA of the CDR3 is TGTGCCAGCAGTGATGAGAGGGGGGAGGCCGGGGAGCTGTTTTTT. Amino acid sequence: CASSDERGEAGELFF.

The chain uses TRBV9 and TRBJ2-5, with 7 nucleotides matching TRBD2. CDR3 length: 14 residues. V was clipped by 4 bases and J by 1 base; unmatched bases: 4. Germline V gene sequence: CDR1 SGDLS, CDR2 YYNGEE. CDR3 sequence: CASSTPSGQETQYF. The CDR3 DNA reads TGTGCCAGCAGCACTCCTAGCGGCCAAGAGACCCAGTACTTC. Full variable domain (remainder filled in from reference TRBV9 and TRBJ2-5): DSGVTQTPKHLITATGQRVTLRCSPRSGDLSVYWYQQSLDQGLQFLIQYYNGEERAKGNILERFSAQQFPDLHSELNLSSLELGDSALYFCASSTPSGQETQYFGPGTRLLVL.

The chain has TRBV28 and TRBJ2-7, with TRBD1 identical over 7 bases. V lost 1 base and J lost 4; bases outside the gene matches: 7. CDR1 is MDHEN, CDR2 SYDVKM, per germline. The CDR3 sequence is 15 residues long. This chain's CDR3 is CASSLSPGTAYEQYF. The CDR3 DNA reads as TGTGCCAGCAGTTTATCCCCAGGGACAGCTTACGAGCAGTACTTC.

Of note for this clone: A much larger clone lies a single base off, so this may be a read error. Other DNA sequences in the same sample also yield this CDR3. The V and J genes are TRBV12-2 and TRBJ1-2; no check of the table's D call, TRBD1, against the DNA was made. TRBV12-2 is noted as a pseudogene. This CDR3 has 15 amino acids. CDR3: CASRLAGTANYGYTF. CDR3 nucleotides: TGTGCAAGTCGCTTAGCTGGGACAGCTAACTATGGCTATACCTTC.

To note about this clone: One base away lies a much larger clone, so this may be a sequencing read error. This chain links TRBV9 with TRBJ2-2; maybe TRBD2 (6 bases). Germline V CDR1 and CDR2: SGDLS, YYNGEE. This CDR3 is built from 15 residues. Deletions cut 3 bases from V and 10 bases from J, with 19 bases between. Here the CDR3 reads CASSAWQRGGEELFF. CDR3 sequence (DNA): TGTGCCAGCAGCGCCTGGCAGCGTGGAGGGGAGGAGCTGTTTTTT.

This clone was counted a few times. The chain joins TRBV2 to TRBJ2-7; D may be TRBD1 (5 bases). Germline V gives CDR1 SNHLY, CDR2 FYNNEI. V was trimmed by 1 base and J by 2 bases, leaving 12 bases between them. This CDR3 has 15 residues. CDR3 sequence (DNA): TGTGCCAGCAGTGAAGGAAAGGGGTTGCCCTACGAGCAGTACTTC. Translated, it gives CASSEGKGLPYEQYF. The full variable domain, in which reference TRBV2 and TRBJ2-7 provide the parts outside the CDR3, is EPEVTQTPSHQVTQMGQEVILRCVPISNHLYFYWYRQILGQKVEFLVSFYNNEISEKSEIFDDQFSVERPDGSNFTLKIRSTKLEDSAMYFCASSEGKGLPYEQYFGPGTRLTVT.

This clone was detected a few times. The chain combines TRBV7-2 with TRBJ2-5, with no clear D. The CDR3 sequence is 15 residues long. CDR1 is SGHTA, CDR2 FQGNSA, per germline. Trimming stripped 3 bases from V and 5 bases from J, with 16 bases between. CDR3 nucleotides: TGTGCCAGCAGCTTTGGGCTCCATGCGATGGAGACCCAGTACTTC. As protein: CASSFGLHAMETQYF.

The V gene is TRBV4-1, the J gene TRBJ1-2; 8 bases align to TRBD1. The CDR3 totals 14 residues. The germline gives CDR1 MGHRA, CDR2 YSYEKL. V dropped 4 bases and J dropped 5; count of bases not matched to a gene: 6. The CDR3 protein is CASSLGTGDYGYTF. As DNA, the CDR3 is TGCGCCAGCAGCCTCGGGACAGGCGATTATGGCTACACCTTC.

By share, this clone counts as medium-sized. The V gene is TRBV7-9, the J gene TRBJ1-2; TRBD1 might be the D (6 bases). The CDR3 consists of 13 residues. Deletions cut 5 bases from V and 2 bases from J, with 9 bases between. Germline CDR1 is SEHNR and CDR2 is FQNEAQ (reference sequence). Written as DNA, the CDR3 is TGTGCCAGCAGCCTCGGGACAAACTATGGCTACACCTTC. Its protein is CASSLGTNYGYTF.

This clone was seen ten or more times. The genes are TRBV6-5 and TRBJ2-1; 9 bases match TRBD2. J was trimmed by 4 bases and V by 4 bases; bases with no gene match: 8. CDR1 MNHEY and CDR2 SVGAGI come from the germline V gene. This CDR3 is built from 16 residues. The CDR3 here is CASSFQAGGLYNEQFF. DNA of the CDR3: TGTGCCAGCAGTTTTCAAGCGGGGGGTCTATACAATGAGCAGTTCTTC.

The chain carries TRBV6-5 and TRBJ2-2, with D unresolved. This CDR3 region has 12 residues. V lost 2 bases and J 8 bases, leaving 6 bases between the germline ends. Germline V lookup: CDR1 MNHEY, CDR2 SVGAGI. CDR3 sequence reads: CASSYGPGELFF. The CDR3 DNA reads as TGTGCCAGCAGTTACGGTCCGGGGGAGCTGTTTTTT.

The V call is TRBV7-9, the J call TRBJ2-7; TRBD1 aligns across 7 bases. Trimming took 2 bases from V and 0 from J; bases not matched to a gene: 4. The CDR3 length is 15 residues. From germline, CDR1 is SEHNR and CDR2 FQNEAQ (reference sequence). CDR3 sequence reads: CASSLNGDSSYEQYF. The CDR3 bases are TGTGCCAGCAGCTTAAACGGGGACAGCTCCTACGAGCAGTACTTC.

This chain links TRBV6-6 with TRBJ1-2; TRBD1 might be the D (6 bases). There are 14 residues in the CDR3. V lost 2 bases, J lost 5 bases, and 12 bases lay in between. Germline CDR1 reads MNHNY; CDR2 reads SVGAGI (reference sequence). CDR3 sequence reads: CASSYGSRGYGYTF. In DNA, the CDR3 is TGTGCCAGCAGTTACGGGAGTAGGGGGTATGGCTACACCTTC.

V usage is TRBV6-5 and J usage is TRBJ1-1; unclear D gene. CDR1 and CDR2 from the germline V gene are MNHEY and SVGAGI. The CDR3 is 13 residues long. V lost 7 bases and J lost 0, with 9 bases in between. The CDR3 loop reads CASKDGMNTEAFF. The CDR3 DNA is TGTGCCAGCAAGGACGGAATGAACACTGAAGCTTTCTTT.